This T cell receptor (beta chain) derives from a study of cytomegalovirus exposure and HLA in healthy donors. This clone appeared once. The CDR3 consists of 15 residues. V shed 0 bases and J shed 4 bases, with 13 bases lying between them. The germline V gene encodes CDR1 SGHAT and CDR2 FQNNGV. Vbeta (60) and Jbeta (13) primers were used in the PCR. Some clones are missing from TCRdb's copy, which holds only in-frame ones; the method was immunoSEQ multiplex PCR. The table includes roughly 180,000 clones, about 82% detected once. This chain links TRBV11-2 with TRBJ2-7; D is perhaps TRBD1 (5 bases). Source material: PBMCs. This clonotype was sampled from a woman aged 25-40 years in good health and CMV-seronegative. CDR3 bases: TGTGCCAGCAGCTTAGACAGGGTTAAGGCGTACGAGCAGTACTTC. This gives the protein CASSLDRVKAYEQYF.